These 14 T cell receptor beta chains share one sample of origin, sequenced in a study of T-cell memory formation after mild COVID-19. In TCRdb, the 5' RACE reads were re-called with MiXCR into one record per CDR3 protein. The sample has 300,000 to 400,000 distinct CDR3 sequences; 28% are singletons. Sample: PBMCs or a T cell subset sorted from them (not recorded which). The receptors here all came from an adult woman who had mild COVID-19 (a few samples of this study predate the infection). Cell type and time point are not known.

This chain links TRBV11-2 with TRBJ2-7, with TRBD2 matching over 8 bases. Trimming took 3 bases from V and 2 from J; bases not matched to a gene: 6. Germline V gene lookup returns CDR1 SGHAT and CDR2 FQNNGV. There are 15 residues in the CDR3. The CDR3 DNA reads as TGTGCCAGCAGCTTTGAGCGGGGGCCAGCCTACGAGCAGTACTTC. Translating it yields CASSFERGPAYEQYF.

This clonotype turned up a few times. The genes are TRBV9 and TRBJ2-2; D uncertain. The V end was cut by 0 bases, the J end by 6 bases, with 12 bases between. Germline V CDR1 and CDR2: SGDLS, YYNGEE. The CDR3 extends over 15 amino acids. The CDR3 nucleotides read TGTGCCAGCAGCGTAGAGATACTGGGTCCCGGGGAGCTGTTTTTT. It translates to CASSVEILGPGELFF.

The sample holds one count of this clonotype. The CDR3 nucleotides are TGCGCCAGCAGCCCCCTGTGGGCAGGGGACGTTTACGAGCAGTACTTC. This sequence encodes CASSPLWAGDVYEQYF. The chain uses TRBV4-1 and TRBJ2-7; possibly TRBD1 for D (6 bases). The length of the CDR3 is 16 residues. Germline CDR1 MGHRA, CDR2 YSYEKL. Trimming left V 4 bases short and J 4 bases short, with 20 bases between.

This chain uses TRBV20-1 with TRBJ2-5, with 12 nucleotides matching TRBD2. After removal of 0 bases from V and 0 bases from J, the junction contained 5 bases not matched to a gene. This CDR3 has 17 amino acids. The germline gives CDR1 DFQATT, CDR2 SNEGSKA (reference sequence). The CDR3 loop reads CSARDGLAGLYQETQYF. CDR3 DNA sequence: TGCAGTGCTAGAGATGGACTAGCGGGGCTGTACCAAGAGACCCAGTACTTC.

The J gene is TRBJ2-7, the V gene TRBV5-4; the match to TRBD2 covers 7 bases. The CDR3 consists of 13 residues. After removal of 6 bases from V and 5 bases from J, the junction contained 8 bases not matched to a gene. Germline V gene data show CDR1 as SGHNT and CDR2 as YYREEE (reference sequence). The CDR3 DNA follows: TGTGCCAGCACTCATGCGGGAGATGACGAGCAGTACTTC. The encoded protein is CASTHAGDDEQYF.

This clonotype was seen many times. This chain links TRBV6-1 with TRBJ2-2; TRBD1 is a possible D gene (5 bases). Trimming took off 4 bases at V and 0 bases at J, with 6 bases between the two ends. The CDR3 sequence is 14 residues long. The germline V gene has CDR1 MNHNS and CDR2 SASEGT. The CDR3 DNA sequence: TGTGCCAGCAGTGCGACAGCGAACACCGGGGAGCTGTTTTTT. Its translation: CASSATANTGELFF.

DNA of the CDR3: TGTGCCACCAGCAGAGATGTAGGCAGGGTTGACGAGCAGTACTTC. Protein product: CATSRDVGRVDEQYF. The chain carries TRBV15 and TRBJ2-7, with D possibly TRBD1 on 5 matching bases. The CDR3 consists of 15 residues. Germline V gene lookup returns CDR1 LNHNV and CDR2 YYDKDF (reference sequence). Trimming stripped 0 bases from V and 5 bases from J, with 14 bases between.

The chain uses TRBV7-6 and TRBJ2-1, with D uncertain. This CDR3 region has 14 residues. Germline V lookup: CDR1 SGHVS, CDR2 FNYEAQ. Trimming shortened V by 5 bases and J by 6 bases, and 14 bases separated the two germline ends. The DNA of the CDR3 is TGTGCCAGCAGCCTCGCCCTCTCTCGCAATGAGCAGTTCTTC. Its translation: CASSLALSRNEQFF.

The chain links TRBV20-1 to TRBJ1-2; TRBD1 is a possible D gene (6 bases). Germline V gene lookup returns CDR1 DFQATT and CDR2 SNEGSKA (reference sequence). Trimming took off 3 bases at V and 4 bases at J, with 12 bases between the two ends. This CDR3 spans 13 amino acids. The CDR3 loop is CSASSLGAYGYTF. The CDR3 DNA reads as TGCAGTGCTAGTTCTCTGGGGGCCTATGGCTACACCTTC.

There are a few counts of this clonotype. This chain connects TRBV9 to TRBJ2-1; 11 nucleotides agree with TRBD2. V shed 2 bases and J 8 bases; nucleotides not matched to a gene: 6. Germline V gene sequence: CDR1 SGDLS, CDR2 YYNGEE. The CDR3 runs 15 residues. This CDR3 is CASSVTSGTVDEQFF. In nucleotides, the CDR3 is TGTGCCAGCAGCGTGACTAGCGGGACTGTGGATGAGCAGTTCTTC. Drawing the rest from reference TRBV9 and TRBJ2-1, the complete variable domain is DSGVTQTPKHLITATGQRVTLRCSPRSGDLSVYWYQQSLDQGLQFLIQYYNGEERAKGNILERFSAQQFPDLHSELNLSSLELGDSALYFCASSVTSGTVDEQFFGPGTRLTVL.

This clonotype was counted between two and nine times. The V call is TRBV6-5, the J call TRBJ2-5; perhaps TRBD2 as D (7 bases). The CDR3 totals 13 residues. V lost 8 bases and J 7 bases, leaving 17 bases between the germline ends. Germline V gene data show CDR1 as MNHEY and CDR2 as SVGAGI. CDR3 bases: TGTGCCAGCTGGGGGGGGGCTAGTGGGACCCAGTACTTC. It translates to CASWGGASGTQYF.

V and J are TRBV4-1 and TRBJ2-7; possible D gene TRBD2, 6 bases. The CDR3 runs to 18 residues. CDR1 is MGHRA and CDR2 is YSYEKL in the germline V gene. Trimming stripped 2 bases from V and 2 bases from J, with 22 bases between. CDR3 DNA sequence: TGCGCCAGCAGCCAACACCCTGCGGGGCTAGCGCGCCCCTACGAGCAGTACTTC. This sequence encodes CASSQHPAGLARPYEQYF.

CDR3 residues: CASTTRGGRTEAFF. In DNA form, the CDR3 reads TGTGCCAGCACCACGCGAGGGGGACGTACTGAAGCTTTCTTT. This chain joins TRBV5-4 and TRBJ1-1; possible D gene TRBD1, 6 bases. The CDR3 has 14 residues. CDR1 and CDR2 from the germline V gene are SGHNT and YYREEE (reference sequence). The germline V and J ends were trimmed by 6 bases and 5 bases, with 17 bases remaining between them.

The V and J genes are TRBV7-9 and TRBJ2-7, with TRBD1 matching over 7 bases. With V trimmed by 1 base and J by 9 bases, 9 bases remained unmatched. Germline CDR1 and CDR2: SEHNR and FQNEAQ (reference sequence). The CDR3 sequence is 14 residues long. The CDR3 region has the DNA TGTGCCAGCAGCTTAGGGACAGTAGACAGGGTGCAGTACTTC. It is translated as CASSLGTVDRVQYF.